The present T cell receptor (beta chain) was sequenced within a study of T cells in Graves' hyperthyroidism and ophthalmopathy. From RNA transcripts, TCR beta CDR3 regions were amplified. A set of HTBI primers served as the primers for a first-round RT-PCR of the TCR CDR3. TCRdb recomputed calls from the multiplex PCR reads with MiXCR, one row per CDR3 protein. In the table there are approximately 400,000 distinct CDR3 sequences, less than 20% of which are singletons. This clonotype was seen ten or more times. At one end the junction does not follow the germline gene, possibly because of a read error. The CDR3 sequence is 13 residues long. Per germline, CDR1 SNHLY and CDR2 FYNNEI.

V usage is TRBV2 and J usage is TRBJ2-3; 8 nucleotides line up with TRBD1. The sequence derives from a man aged 18 to 30 with Graves' ophthalmopathy. The sequencing input was blood. For the CDR3, the DNA is TGTGCCAGTAGACAGGGGCGCACGGATACGCAGTATTTT. This sequence encodes CASRQGRTDTQYF.